The T cell receptor beta chain under discussion was sequenced for a study of post-analysis software for immune sequencing data. Findings of the study overall: Included in a set of roughly five TRBV segments more frequent in patients than controls were TRBV5-6, TRBV5-1 and TRBV20-1.

Of note for this clonotype: Its target is unknown.

The library was made from cDNA and included unique molecular identifiers. TCRdb re-called the PCR reads through MiXCR, storing one row per CDR3 protein. The profile covers approximately 730,000 distinct CDR3 sequences, with approximately 30% appearing a single time and around 0.56% taken by the ten largest. Germline CDR1 DFQATT, CDR2 SNEGSKA (reference sequence). The CDR3 consists of 17 residues. The V end lost 0 bases, the J end lost 5 bases, and 21 bases lay between the germline ends. This chain links TRBV20-1 with TRBJ2-3; perhaps D is TRBD1 or TRBD2 (6 bases each). The clonotype was recovered from a girl aged 5-17 years with multiple sclerosis. Sequencing input: blood. As DNA, the CDR3 is TGCAGTGCTAGAGATCATTTTGACGGGAAGGGGGGAGATACGCAGTATTTT. Amino acid sequence: CSARDHFDGKGGDTQYF.